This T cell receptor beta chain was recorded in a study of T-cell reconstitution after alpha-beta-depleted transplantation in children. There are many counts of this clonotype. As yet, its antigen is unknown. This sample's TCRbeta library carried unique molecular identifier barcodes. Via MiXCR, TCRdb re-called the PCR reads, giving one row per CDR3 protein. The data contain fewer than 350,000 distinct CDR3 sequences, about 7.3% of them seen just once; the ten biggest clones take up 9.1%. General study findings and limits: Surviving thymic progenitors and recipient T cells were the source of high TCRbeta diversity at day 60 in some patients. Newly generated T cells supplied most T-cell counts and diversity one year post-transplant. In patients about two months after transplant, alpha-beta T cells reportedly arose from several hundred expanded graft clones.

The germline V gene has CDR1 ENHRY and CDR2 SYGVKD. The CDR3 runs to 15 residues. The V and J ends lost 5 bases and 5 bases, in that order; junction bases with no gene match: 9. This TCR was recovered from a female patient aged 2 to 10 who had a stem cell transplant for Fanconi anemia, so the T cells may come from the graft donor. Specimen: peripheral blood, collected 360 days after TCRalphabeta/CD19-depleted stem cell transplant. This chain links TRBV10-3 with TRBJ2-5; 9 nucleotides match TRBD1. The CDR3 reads CAISSPGTGSETQYF. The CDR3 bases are TGTGCCATCAGTAGCCCCGGGACAGGGTCGGAGACCCAGTACTTC.